The 17 T cell receptor beta chains below come from one sample, sequenced in a study of glioma-infiltrating T cells. The iRepertoire nested amplicon-rescue multiplex PCR amplified TCR alpha and beta CDR3s from RNA. From the multiplex PCR reads, TCRdb called clonotypes with MiXCR, one entry per CDR3 protein. The sample comprises roughly 190,000 distinct CDR3 sequences, more than 25% of which are singletons, and over 20% rests with the top ten. The source material was glioma tissue, nonneoplastic brain tissue, or PBMCs (not recorded which). These receptors were taken from a human donor with low-grade glioma or glioblastoma, undergoing nonglioma brain surgery, or in good health (not recorded which).

Ten or more counts support this clonotype. The gene calls are TRBV4-3 and TRBJ2-1, with 9 bases that match TRBD2. The CDR3 is 15 amino acids. CDR1 is LGHNA and CDR2 is YSLEER in the germline V gene. V shed 0 bases and J 6 bases; nucleotides not matched to a gene: 3. CDR3 DNA: TGCGCCAGCAGCCAAGAAACTAGCGGGTTCAATGAGCAGTTCTTC. Protein sequence: CASSQETSGFNEQFF.

The chain is built from TRBV28 and TRBJ1-5, with TRBD1 as a possible D gene (6 bases). CDR3 length: 20 residues. V shed 4 bases and J shed 2 bases, with 27 bases lying between them. Germline CDR1 and CDR2: MDHEN and SYDVKM. The DNA for the CDR3 is TGTGCCAGCAGTTCCCTAATAGGACAGTTTACTTTCTTGGGCAATCAGCCCCAGCATTTT. Translated, it gives CASSSLIGQFTFLGNQPQHF.

To note about this clonotype: A much larger clonotype is one base distant, so this may be a read error. The rearrangement uses TRBV19 and TRBJ2-7; TRBD1 matches 9 bases. The CDR3 spans 13 residues. V shed 4 bases and J 6 bases; nucleotides not matched to a gene: 4. Germline CDR1 and CDR2: LNHDA and SQIVND (reference sequence). The CDR3 nucleotides are TGTGCCAGTAGTAGGGACAGGGAGAGCGAGCAGTACTTC. Amino acids: CASSRDRESEQYF.

Worth noting for this clonotype: Sequence at one end of the junction differs from germline and may be a read error. The genes are TRBV28 and TRBJ2-1; possible D gene TRBD2, 6 bases. Germline-derived CDR1 and CDR2 are MDHEN and SYDVKM. This CDR3 region has 15 residues. The CDR3, as DNA: TGTGCCACCCAACCTCCTGGAGGGCCTTACAGTGAGCAGTTCTTC. It translates to CATQPPGGPYSEQFF.

The rearrangement links TRBV10-2 to TRBJ1-5; maybe TRBD1 (6 bases). Trimming took 5 bases from V and 4 from J, leaving 15 bases between them. CDR1 and CDR2 from the germline V gene are WSHSY and SAAADI. The CDR3 spans 15 residues. CDR3 amino acids: CASSSTGRENQPQHF. In DNA, the CDR3 is TGCGCCAGCAGTTCGACAGGTAGGGAAAATCAGCCCCAGCATTTT.

At least ten counts were recorded for this clonotype. The chain is built from TRBV7-2 and TRBJ1-4; 7 bases agree with TRBD1. This CDR3 has 14 residues. J was trimmed by 10 bases and V by 5 bases; bases with no gene match: 10. The germline CDR1 and CDR2 sequences are SGHTA and FQGNSA. CDR3 residues: CASSPRQGEGKLFF. CDR3 DNA: TGTGCCAGCAGCCCGAGACAGGGTGAAGGAAAACTGTTTTTT.

This clonotype was seen at least ten times. V is TRBV7-2 and J is TRBJ1-4; no firm D call. Trimming cost V 2 bases and J 8 bases, with 12 bases left between them. CDR3 length equals 14 residues. The germline CDR1 and CDR2 sequences are SGHTA and FQGNSA. The CDR3 here is CASSLRPGREKLFF. Written as DNA, the CDR3 is TGTGCCAGCAGCTTAAGACCGGGGAGGGAAAAACTGTTTTTT.

As regards this clonotype: Its ends do not fully match the called genes, so a read error is possible. The J gene is TRBJ2-1, the V gene TRBV20-1; D possibly corresponds to TRBD2 (5 bases). The CDR3 has 9 residues. The germline CDR1 and CDR2 sequences are DFQATT and SNEGSKA (reference sequence). Written as DNA, the CDR3 is TGCAGTGTTGGAGGCGAGCATTTCTTC. Amino acid sequence: CSVGGEHFF.

This clonotype was observed at least ten times. The chain combines TRBV3-1 with TRBJ2-3; D might be TRBD2 (5 bases). Per germline, CDR1 LGHDT and CDR2 YNNKEL (reference sequence). The V end lost 1 base, the J end lost 0 bases, and 14 bases lay between the germline ends. The CDR3 length is 17 residues. The CDR3 is CASSQGQARTSTDTQYF. For the CDR3, the DNA is TGTGCCAGCAGCCAAGGTCAAGCGAGGACTAGCACAGATACGCAGTATTTT.

This clonotype showed up just a few times. For the CDR3, the DNA is TGTGCCAGCAGCGTAGAACTTGCCGGCTCTGGAAACACCATATATTTT. Amino acid sequence: CASSVELAGSGNTIYF. The chain couples TRBV9 to TRBJ1-3; D not resolved. This CDR3 has 16 residues. CDR1 is SGDLS and CDR2 is YYNGEE in the germline V gene. V was pared by 0 bases and J by 0 bases, with 10 bases between.

The chain employs TRBV27 and TRBJ2-3; D could derive from TRBD1 or TRBD2 (6 bases each). The germline CDR1 and CDR2 sequences are MNHEY and SMNVEV (reference sequence). The CDR3 is 16 amino acids. V was trimmed by 2 bases and J by 6 bases, leaving 18 bases between them. The CDR3 region is CASSLTPGGGKDTQYF. CDR3 DNA: TGTGCCAGCAGTTTAACTCCAGGAGGGGGGAAGGATACGCAGTATTTT.

This clonotype was counted at least ten times. The chain carries TRBV19 and TRBJ1-2; TRBD1 matches 8 bases. The germline gives CDR1 LNHDA, CDR2 SQIVND (reference sequence). The ends lost 4 bases at V and 6 bases at J; junction bases unmatched: 4. The CDR3 totals 13 residues. The CDR3 sequence is CASSTDRVHGYTF. Here the CDR3 DNA reads TGTGCCAGTAGTACGGACAGGGTTCATGGCTACACCTTC.

Points on this clonotype: This may arise from a read error, as a much more abundant clone is one base away. It is likely a read error, because the conserved phenylalanine at the end of the CDR3 is missing. The J gene is TRBJ1-1, the V gene TRBV5-1, with 7 bases identical to TRBD1. Per the germline V gene, CDR1 is SGHRS and CDR2 is YFSETQ. CDR3 length: 11 residues. With 1 base clipped from V and 10 bases from J, the junction kept 1 base outside the gene matches. The CDR3 protein is CASSLQGVAFL. The CDR3, as DNA: TGCGCCAGCAGCTTGCAGGGGGTAGCTTTCCTT.

This clonotype has a count of ten or more. The chain links TRBV20-1 to TRBJ2-5; D might be TRBD1 or TRBD2, each matching 6 bases. Germline CDR1 reads DFQATT; CDR2 reads SNEGSKA (reference sequence). The CDR3 is made up of 16 amino acids. The V end lost 0 bases, the J end lost 5 bases, and 19 bases lay between the germline ends. CDR3 nucleotides: TGCAGTGCTAGAGATTGGGACCGTGGGGGGCACGAGACCCAGTACTTC. It specifies CSARDWDRGGHETQYF.

On this clonotype: This could be a read error, since a much larger clone is one nucleotide away. V gene TRBV18 combines with J gene TRBJ2-7; D is possibly TRBD2 (6 bases). The CDR3 spans 15 residues. The germline V gene has CDR1 KGHSH and CDR2 LQKENI. The V end was cut by 2 bases, the J end by 2 bases, with 13 bases between. The CDR3, as DNA: TGTGCCAGCTCACCAAGCGGGCAGACCGCCTACGAGCAGTACTTC. Residues: CASSPSGQTAYEQYF. Based on the CDR3 plus reference TRBV18 and TRBJ2-7, the full variable domain is NAGVMQNPRHLVRRRGQEARLRCSPMKGHSHVYWYRQLPEEGLKFMVYLQKENIIDESGMPKERFSAEFPKEGPSILRIQQVVRGDSAAYFCASSPSGQTAYEQYFGPGTRLTVT.

This clonotype was detected ten times or more. The gene calls are TRBV6-1 and TRBJ2-7; either TRBD1 or TRBD2 may supply D (5 bases each). V lost 5 bases and J 0 bases, leaving 11 bases between the germline ends. Germline V lookup: CDR1 MNHNS, CDR2 SASEGT. This CDR3 is 14 amino acids long. The CDR3 nucleotides read TGTGCCAGCAGTTCTGGGACCTACTCCTACGAGCAGTACTTC. It translates to CASSSGTYSYEQYF.

The sample holds a few counts of this clonotype. This rearrangement joins TRBV29-1 to TRBJ2-1, with 7 bases aligning to TRBD2. The CDR3 is 14 residues long. The V and J ends lost 7 bases and 7 bases, in that order; junction bases with no gene match: 13. From germline, CDR1 is SQVTM and CDR2 ANQGSEA. CDR3 coding DNA: TGCAGCGCTGGCGGGGCTAGCGGAGCAAATGAGCAGTTCTTC. It encodes CSAGGASGANEQFF.